A single sample gave rise to the 22 T cell receptor beta chains below, sequenced in a study of cytomegalovirus exposure and HLA in healthy donors. The PCR used 60 Vbeta and 13 Jbeta primers. Here immunoSEQ multiplex PCR was the method, and the copy in TCRdb shows in-frame clones only, minus some. Of more than 140,000 clones listed, 60% to 80% are singletons. Sequencing was performed on PBMCs. These receptors came from a male donor in good health and CMV-seronegative.

This clone has just a few counts. The chain is built from TRBV19 and TRBJ1-2; 7 bases are a match to TRBD1. V lost 5 bases and J lost 4; bases outside the gene matches: 7. The CDR3 is 14 residues long. Germline V gene lookup returns CDR1 LNHDA and CDR2 SQIVND (reference sequence). The CDR3 sequence is CASSARDRPYGYTF. Here the CDR3 DNA reads TGTGCCAGTAGTGCCCGGGACAGACCCTATGGCTACACCTTC.

The chain has TRBV7-8 and TRBJ1-1, with D possibly TRBD1 on 6 matching bases. This CDR3 is built from 13 residues. Trimming shortened V by 0 bases and J by 7 bases, and 9 bases separated the two germline ends. Germline V gives CDR1 SGHVS, CDR2 FQNEAQ. In DNA form, the CDR3 reads TGTGCCAGCAGCTTAGCGGAACAGGGTGAAGCTTTCTTT. Protein sequence: CASSLAEQGEAFF.

The CDR3 coding sequence is TGTGCCAGCAGCCTCTACGACAGGGACCATGGCTACACCTTC. It encodes CASSLYDRDHGYTF. The chain couples TRBV14 to TRBJ1-2; TRBD1 matches 7 bases. Germline loops: CDR1 SGHDN, CDR2 FVKESK. Losses at the gene ends were 4 bases for V and 6 bases for J; bases not matched to a gene: 8. The CDR3 runs to 14 residues.

The chain uses TRBV10-2 and TRBJ2-3, with TRBD1 identical over 7 bases. CDR3 length: 14 residues. CDR1 is WSHSY, CDR2 SAAADI, per germline. V shed 10 bases and J 0 bases; nucleotides not matched to a gene: 7. This chain's CDR3 is CATTGSTSTDTQYF. The CDR3, as DNA: TGCGCCACGACAGGGTCGACTAGCACAGATACGCAGTATTTT.

The V and J genes are TRBV2 and TRBJ2-7; 9 bases fit TRBD2. V shed 9 bases, J shed 3 bases, and the junction held 6 bases outside the gene matches. CDR1 and CDR2 (germline): SNHLY, FYNNEI. The CDR3 is 13 residues long. The DNA of the CDR3 is TGTGCCAGTCTAGCGGGACCCGTCTACGAGCAGTACTTC. Protein sequence: CASLAGPVYEQYF.

This rearrangement joins TRBV29-1 to TRBJ2-3; D possibly corresponds to TRBD1 (6 bases). Germline CDR1 is SQVTM and CDR2 is ANQGSEA. CDR3 length equals 16 residues. Trimming cost V 3 bases and J 0 bases, with 16 bases left between them. The CDR3 region is CSVDRPAGDSTDTQYF. The CDR3 DNA is TGCAGCGTTGATCGGCCGGCAGGGGATAGCACAGATACGCAGTATTTT.

This chain links TRBV6-1 with TRBJ2-1; tentative D call: TRBD1 (5 bases). Germline V gives CDR1 MNHNS, CDR2 SASEGT. V was trimmed by 6 bases and J by 5 bases, leaving 14 bases between them. The CDR3 totals 14 residues. The CDR3, as DNA: TGTGCCAGCAGCTTCTCGGACACCCACAATGAGCAGTTCTTC. This gives the protein CASSFSDTHNEQFF.

V gene TRBV7-9 combines with J gene TRBJ1-4, with 7 nucleotides matching TRBD1. Trimming took 6 bases from V and 4 from J; bases not matched to a gene: 5. The length of the CDR3 is 14 residues. The germline gives CDR1 SEHNR, CDR2 FQNEAQ (reference sequence). CDR3 in DNA: TGTGCCAGCAGTAGGGACAGCTTTAATGAAAAACTGTTTTTT. Protein product: CASSRDSFNEKLFF.

The rearrangement links TRBV6-5 to TRBJ2-2; D may be TRBD2 (6 bases). The CDR3 runs to 15 residues. Germline loops: CDR1 MNHEY, CDR2 SVGAGI. Trimming took off 6 bases at V and 0 bases at J, with 11 bases between the two ends. CDR3 bases: TGTGCCAGCAGCGCCGGGACTGCGAACACCGGGGAGCTGTTTTTT. Translation gives CASSAGTANTGELFF.

This clone showed up just a few times. V and J are TRBV19 and TRBJ2-7; 7 nucleotides match TRBD1. Germline V gives CDR1 LNHDA, CDR2 SQIVND (reference sequence). The CDR3 spans 16 residues. J gave up 0 bases and V 4 bases, and 9 bases lay outside the gene matches. The CDR3 region has the DNA TGTGCCAGTAGTACTCAATCCGGGACAGCCTCCTACGAGCAGTACTTC. Protein product: CASSTQSGTASYEQYF.

V is TRBV6-5 and J is TRBJ1-1; no clear D gene. There are 16 residues in the CDR3. V lost 2 bases and J lost 0, with 13 bases in between. Per germline, CDR1 MNHEY and CDR2 SVGAGI. The CDR3 sequence is CASSYRAGGMNTEAFF. The CDR3 region has the DNA TGTGCCAGCAGTTACAGGGCGGGAGGGATGAACACTGAAGCTTTCTTT.

The chain employs TRBV5-1 and TRBJ2-3; 14 nucleotides agree with TRBD2. This CDR3 spans 20 amino acids. After removal of 1 base from V and 1 base from J, the junction contained 11 bases not matched to a gene. Germline V gives CDR1 SGHRS, CDR2 YFSETQ. The CDR3 reads CASSLLGLAGATHGTDTQYF. The CDR3 DNA reads as TGCGCCAGCAGCTTGCTGGGACTAGCGGGAGCCACGCACGGCACAGATACGCAGTATTTT.

The chain has TRBV10-3 and TRBJ1-3; D perhaps matches TRBD1 (6 bases). CDR1 ENHRY and CDR2 SYGVKD come from the germline V gene. The V end lost 11 bases, the J end lost 2 bases, and 13 bases lay between the germline ends. The CDR3 sequence is 13 residues long. The CDR3 DNA reads TGTGCCCTCAAGGGGGGGACTGGAAACACCATATATTTT. Amino acids: CALKGGTGNTIYF.

As regards this clone: This sample includes further DNA sequences coding for the same CDR3. The rearrangement uses TRBV7-9 and TRBJ1-1, with D tentatively TRBD1 (6 bases). In germline, CDR1 is SEHNR, CDR2 FQNEAQ (reference sequence). The CDR3 spans 14 residues. V dropped 5 bases and J dropped 0 bases, with 10 bases sitting between them. As DNA, the CDR3 is TGTGCCAGCAGCGCACAGGGCATGAACACTGAAGCTTTCTTT. The encoded protein is CASSAQGMNTEAFF.

This clone was counted a single time. V gene TRBV20-1 combines with J gene TRBJ2-3; D gene unclear. Germline CDR1 reads DFQATT; CDR2 reads SNEGSKA (reference sequence). Trimming cost V 6 bases and J 6 bases, with 10 bases left between them. This CDR3 has 11 amino acids. CDR3 amino acids: CSAPLGDTQYF. The CDR3 nucleotides read TGCAGTGCACCCCTCGGGGATACGCAGTATTTT.

This chain links TRBV4-3 with TRBJ2-5, with a tentative D call TRBD1 (6 bases). The CDR3 runs to 16 residues. Trimming took 0 bases from V and 3 from J, leaving 14 bases between them. Germline lookup yields CDR1 LGHNA and CDR2 YSLEER. For the CDR3, the DNA is TGCGCCAGCAGCCAAGAGGCGGGCAGGGGAAAAGAGACCCAGTACTTC. This codes for CASSQEAGRGKETQYF.

The rearrangement joins TRBV5-1 to TRBJ2-5, with 14 positions matching TRBD2. The J call may not be correct, given that the DNA end is closer to TRBJ2-7. The CDR3 extends over 19 amino acids. Germline V lookup: CDR1 SGHRS, CDR2 YFSETQ. DNA for the CDR3: TGCGCCAGCAGCACCCCCGGGACTAGCGGGAGATGGAACTACTACGAGCAGTACTTC. Protein product: CASSTPGTSGRWNYYEQYF.

This clone was counted a few times. The CDR3 nucleotides are TGTGCCAGCAGCCCGCGGGATGTAGGAGGCTCAGGGCCCCAGCATTTT. Translated: CASSPRDVGGSGPQHF. This chain uses TRBV7-9 with TRBJ1-5, with no clear D. V lost 5 bases and J 9 bases, leaving 23 bases between the germline ends. The germline CDR1 and CDR2 sequences are SEHNR and FQNEAQ (reference sequence). This CDR3 is built from 16 residues. The full variable domain, its missing parts supplied by reference TRBV7-9 and TRBJ1-5, is DTGVSQNPRHKITKRGQNVTFRCDPISEHNRLYWYRQTLGQGPEFLTYFQNEAQLEKSRLLSDRFSAERPKGSFSTLEIQRTEQGDSAMYLCASSPRDVGGSGPQHFGDGTRLSIL.

V and J are TRBV5-4 and TRBJ2-6; D might be TRBD2 (6 bases). Germline V CDR1 and CDR2: SGHNT, YYREEE (reference sequence). The CDR3 runs 13 residues. Deletions cut 10 bases from V and 1 base from J, with 9 bases between. The CDR3 region has the DNA TGTGCCCAGGGAGGATCTGGGGCCAACGTCCTGACTTTC. Amino acid sequence: CAQGGSGANVLTF.

The CDR3 DNA sequence: TGTGCCGCCGAAGGATTAGCGGGGGGCTACGAGCAGTACTTC. Its translation: CAAEGLAGGYEQYF. The chain has TRBV10-3 and TRBJ2-7, with 10 nucleotides matching TRBD2. The CDR3 consists of 14 residues. Looked up from germline, CDR1 is ENHRY and CDR2 is SYGVKD. V dropped 11 bases and J dropped 3; count of bases not matched to a gene: 10.

The chain combines TRBV19 with TRBJ1-2; 7 positions match TRBD1. J was trimmed by 2 bases and V by 5 bases; bases with no gene match: 5. This CDR3 contains 14 residues. The germline gives CDR1 LNHDA, CDR2 SQIVND (reference sequence). CDR3 amino acids: CASSPSGQNYGYTF. In nucleotides, the CDR3 is TGTGCCAGTAGTCCCTCGGGACAGAACTATGGCTACACCTTC. Full variable domain (remainder filled in from reference TRBV19 and TRBJ1-2): DGGITQSPKYLFRKEGQNVTLSCEQNLNHDAMYWYRQDPGQGLRLIYYSQIVNDFQKGDIAEGYSVSREKKESFPLTVTSAQKNPTAFYLCASSPSGQNYGYTFGSGTRLTVV.

This chain links TRBV9 with TRBJ2-5, with unresolved D. The J call may be mistaken, given a closer DNA end match to TRBJ2-7. CDR1 is SGDLS, CDR2 YYNGEE, per germline. The CDR3 contains 14 residues. CDR3 in DNA: TGTGCCAGCAGCGTATCAGACTCCTCCTACGAGCAGTACTTC. Its translation: CASSVSDSSYEQYF.